This T cell receptor beta chain was recorded in a study of T cells in Graves' hyperthyroidism and ophthalmopathy. This clonotype was recorded a few times. These patients, aged 18 to 65, had recently diagnosed hyperthyroidism lasting under 2 months. PBMCs were obtained from over 8.5 ml fresh peripheral blood. Amplification targeted TCR beta CDR3 regions from RNA transcripts. Carried out on the TCR CDR3, a first-round RT-PCR used the HTBI primer set. TCRdb re-called the multiplex PCR reads with MiXCR, one entry per CDR3 protein. The sample yields hundreds of thousands of distinct CDR3 sequences, roughly 15% seen once. Sample: blood. This clonotype originated in a young woman with Graves' hyperthyroidism.

Here the CDR3 reads CASSAGTNTGELFF. CDR3 coding DNA: TGTGCCAGCAGCGCCGGGACAAACACCGGGGAGCTGTTTTTT. The chain recombines TRBV9 with TRBJ2-2; a weak D match, TRBD1 (6 bases). CDR3 length: 14 residues. The germline V and J ends were trimmed by 3 bases and 2 bases, with 8 bases remaining between them. Per germline, CDR1 SGDLS and CDR2 YYNGEE.